The 26 T cell receptor beta chains in this list originate from one sample, sequenced in a study of beta chain features in type 1 diabetes. What was sequenced were expressed TCRB transcripts, since all of the isolated RNA had been reverse transcribed. Here immunoSEQ multiplex PCR was the method, and the copy in TCRdb shows in-frame clones only, minus some. Among about 320,000 clones listed, around 13% were seen once. Sequences were obtained from central memory CD4+ T cells from blood. The receptors come from a man between 25 and 39 years old in good health.

This clone came up a few times. This chain joins TRBV5-5 and TRBJ1-3; D is uncertain. V shed 1 base and J shed 0 bases, with 17 bases lying between them. Germline CDR1 reads SGHKS; CDR2 reads YYEKEE (reference sequence). The CDR3 contains 18 residues. The CDR3 is CASSLLATRLNSGNTIYF. The CDR3 bases are TGTGCCAGCAGCTTGCTAGCGACAAGACTCAACTCTGGAAACACCATATATTTT.

This clone was recorded a few times. Germline and junction disagree at one end, which may indicate a read error. The chain employs TRBV10-3 and TRBJ2-1, with 13 bases fitting TRBD2. The CDR3 is made up of 17 amino acids. The germline gives CDR1 ENHRY, CDR2 SYGVKD. This chain's CDR3 is CASSSRPLAGGPNEQFF. CDR3 sequence (DNA): TGTGCCAGCAGTTCCCGCCCACTAGCGGGGGGGCCCAATGAGCAGTTCTTC.

V is TRBV7-9 and J is TRBJ2-1; perhaps TRBD2 as D (5 bases). Trimming cost V 6 bases and J 0 bases, with 15 bases left between them. Germline CDR1 is SEHNR and CDR2 is FQNEAQ (reference sequence). The CDR3 is 16 amino acids. The CDR3 sequence is CASRDWGQSSYNEQFF. DNA of the CDR3: TGTGCCAGCAGGGACTGGGGTCAGAGCTCCTACAATGAGCAGTTCTTC.

This clone was counted between two and nine times. The rearrangement joins TRBV14 to TRBJ1-2; 9 bases fit TRBD1. V shed 4 bases, J shed 3 bases, and the junction held 3 bases outside the gene matches. Germline assignment: CDR1 SGHDN and CDR2 FVKESK. There are 14 residues in the CDR3. CDR3 region: CASSRTGVYYGYTF. The CDR3 DNA sequence: TGTGCCAGCAGCCGGACAGGGGTTTACTATGGCTACACCTTC.

V gene TRBV27 combines with J gene TRBJ2-2; 8 nucleotides line up with TRBD1. This CDR3 has 15 amino acids. The V gene end was trimmed by 5 bases and the J gene end by 5 bases; junction bases not matched to a gene: 7. Per the germline V gene, CDR1 is MNHEY and CDR2 is SMNVEV (reference sequence). CDR3 nucleotides: TGTGCCAGCAGTGTAGGGACAGGCGGAACCGGGGAGCTGTTTTTT. It yields the protein CASSVGTGGTGELFF.

V usage is TRBV7-7 and J usage is TRBJ1-2; the D gene is possibly TRBD1 (6 bases). Germline CDR1 reads SSHAT; CDR2 reads FNYEAQ (reference sequence). The CDR3 loop spans 15 amino acids. Trimming cost V 2 bases and J 7 bases, with 17 bases left between them. This chain's CDR3 is CASSLQSGVEAGYTF. In nucleotides, the CDR3 is TGTGCCAGCAGCTTACAGTCAGGGGTCGAGGCTGGCTACACCTTC.

In its sample, this clone was seen many times. The chain links TRBV10-3 to TRBJ2-7, with 7 bases that match TRBD2. Unmatched junction bases numbered 11, after V lost 6 bases and J lost 9 bases. This CDR3 comprises 13 residues. Germline lookup yields CDR1 ENHRY and CDR2 SYGVKD. In DNA form, the CDR3 reads TGTGCCATCAGCCCTCCGGACTTAGCGGGGCAGTACTTC. Its translation is CAISPPDLAGQYF.

On this clone itself: Possible read error: a much larger clone is one base away. The chain has TRBV11-1 and TRBJ1-4; 7 nucleotides agree with TRBD1. CDR3 size: 14 residues. Germline-derived CDR1 and CDR2 are SGHAT and FQDESV (reference sequence). The junction had 1 base not matched to a gene; V was cut back by 1 base and J by 5 bases. CDR3 bases: TGTGCCAGCAGCTTAGACAGGGGAAATGAAAAACTGTTTTTT. It specifies CASSLDRGNEKLFF.

This clone was recorded at least ten times. The chain joins TRBV29-1 to TRBJ1-4; D gene ambiguous. Per germline, CDR1 SQVTM and CDR2 ANQGSEA. The V end lost 6 bases, the J end lost 7 bases, and 12 bases lay between the germline ends. The CDR3 covers 12 residues. The CDR3 reads CSVSVGGEKLFF. The CDR3 nucleotides read TGCAGCGTCAGTGTGGGTGGTGAAAAACTGTTTTTT.

The J gene is TRBJ1-2, the V gene TRBV5-5, with 9 bases lining up with TRBD1. Germline V gives CDR1 SGHKS, CDR2 YYEKEE (reference sequence). Unmatched junction bases numbered 20, after V lost 3 bases and J lost 5 bases. The CDR3 extends over 19 amino acids. This CDR3 reads CASSSAHAGQGKNSYGYTF. The CDR3, as DNA: TGTGCCAGCAGCTCGGCCCATGCGGGACAGGGTAAAAATTCGTATGGCTACACCTTC.

V gene TRBV28 combines with J gene TRBJ1-6, with a tentative D call TRBD1 (5 bases). This CDR3 contains 15 residues. The V end was cut by 3 bases, the J end by 0 bases, with 6 bases between. Germline values: CDR1 MDHEN, CDR2 SYDVKM. This CDR3 reads CASSFDSSYNSPLHF. CDR3 DNA: TGTGCCAGCAGTTTCGACAGCTCCTATAATTCACCCCTCCACTTT.

This clone was observed a handful of times. This sequence joins TRBV11-2 and TRBJ2-5, with 7 bases matching TRBD1. This CDR3 comprises 13 residues. From germline, CDR1 is SGHAT and CDR2 FQNNGV. V was pared by 5 bases and J by 5 bases, with 5 bases of the junction left unmatched. In DNA form, the CDR3 reads TGTGCCAGCAGCCTACAGGGGTGGGAGACCCAGTACTTC. It translates to CASSLQGWETQYF.

Regarding this clone: The germline gene is not matched at one end of the junction; a read error may be the cause. The rearrangement uses TRBV4-1 and TRBJ2-3; 11 bases match TRBD2. CDR1 is MGHRA, CDR2 YSYEKL, per germline. The CDR3 totals 18 residues. The CDR3 DNA reads as TGCGACAGCAGTAGGGGTATAGCGGGAGGGCAGATCACAGATACGCAGTATTTT. It specifies CDSSRGIAGGQITDTQYF.

V is TRBV7-2 and J is TRBJ2-4; no clear D gene. The CDR3 spans 15 residues. Germline CDR1 reads SGHTA; CDR2 reads FQGNSA. V lost 1 base to trimming and J lost 6 bases, with 13 bases between them. CDR3 in amino acids: CASSLVVGVRNIQYF. The DNA of the CDR3 is TGTGCCAGCAGCTTAGTGGTTGGGGTTCGAAACATTCAGTACTTC.

This clone was seen a handful of times. V is TRBV19 and J is TRBJ1-5; TRBD1 is a possible D gene (6 bases). Per germline, CDR1 LNHDA and CDR2 SQIVND (reference sequence). The CDR3 consists of 15 residues. V lost 6 bases and J 0 bases, leaving 12 bases between the germline ends. The CDR3 DNA sequence: TGTGCCAGTAGACAACAGGGTTCTAGCAATCAGCCCCAGCATTTT. It translates to CASRQQGSSNQPQHF.

Only a few counts were recorded for this clone. The gene calls are TRBV27 and TRBJ1-1; D ambiguous. Trimming stripped 5 bases from V and 5 bases from J, with 12 bases between. Germline-derived CDR1 and CDR2 are MNHEY and SMNVEV (reference sequence). The CDR3 length is 13 residues. The CDR3 is CASSTSLVTEAFF. The CDR3 nucleotides read TGTGCCAGCAGTACTTCACTGGTTACTGAAGCTTTCTTT.

This clone was detected many times. This chain joins TRBV18 and TRBJ1-1, with D uncertain. Germline CDR1 and CDR2: KGHSH and LQKENI. The V end lost 3 bases, the J end lost 9 bases, and 17 bases lay between the germline ends. The CDR3 totals 14 residues. CDR3 amino acids: CASSPNSAIPKAFF. DNA of the CDR3: TGTGCCAGCTCACCTAACTCCGCGATCCCCAAAGCTTTCTTT.

The V and J genes are TRBV29-1 and TRBJ2-3, with a possible D match to TRBD1 (6 bases). Germline V CDR1 and CDR2: SQVTM, ANQGSEA. The CDR3 is 17 residues long. Trimming pared 4 bases from V and 1 base from J, leaving 21 bases between. The CDR3 coding sequence is TGCAGCGTTGTTAGGGGGTACCGGACCCGGGGCACAGATACGCAGTATTTT. This translates into CSVVRGYRTRGTDTQYF.

This clone was recorded a few times. The chain links TRBV5-4 to TRBJ1-2; D remains unclear. Deletions cut 3 bases from V and 6 bases from J, with 9 bases between. Germline V gives CDR1 SGHNT, CDR2 YYREEE (reference sequence). The length of the CDR3 is 12 residues. The CDR3, as DNA: TGTGCCAGCAGCTCAAGAAGGGATGGCTACACCTTC. Translation: CASSSRRDGYTF.

This clone was seen more than once but under ten times. This chain links TRBV5-4 with TRBJ2-7; 7 bases line up with TRBD2. Per germline, CDR1 SGHNT and CDR2 YYREEE (reference sequence). V dropped 1 base and J dropped 2; count of bases not matched to a gene: 6. The CDR3 extends over 15 amino acids. CDR3 loop: CASSLISAGAYEQYF. CDR3 coding DNA: TGTGCCAGCAGCTTGATTTCGGCGGGGGCCTACGAGCAGTACTTC.

V gene TRBV4-1 combines with J gene TRBJ2-3, with 10 bases fitting TRBD2. J gave up 4 bases and V 1 base, and 5 bases lay outside the gene matches. CDR1 MGHRA and CDR2 YSYEKL come from the germline V gene. The CDR3 covers 16 residues. This CDR3 is CASSQGGSGGADTQYF. In DNA form, the CDR3 reads TGCGCCAGCAGCCAAGGAGGAAGCGGGGGGGCAGATACGCAGTATTTT.

This clone has a handful of counts. The chain employs TRBV30 and TRBJ1-1, with D possibly matching TRBD1 (6 bases). The length of the CDR3 is 13 residues. Germline V gives CDR1 GTSNPN, CDR2 SVGIG (reference sequence). V lost 2 bases and J lost 4, with 11 bases in between. The CDR3 loop reads CAWSTGRFTEAFF. CDR3 bases: TGTGCCTGGAGTACAGGGAGGTTCACTGAAGCTTTCTTT.

The chain carries TRBV10-1 and TRBJ2-3, with a tentative D call TRBD1 (5 bases). Looked up from germline, CDR1 is WNHNN and CDR2 is SYGVQD (reference sequence). Deletions cut 2 bases from V and 6 bases from J, with 18 bases between. CDR3 length: 16 amino acids. CDR3 sequence reads: CASSEPRQRSRDTQYF. DNA of the CDR3: TGCGCCAGCAGTGAGCCGAGACAGCGCAGTAGGGATACGCAGTATTTT.

This clone showed up just a few times. The rearrangement links TRBV29-1 to TRBJ2-5; TRBD1 aligns across 9 bases. Germline V gives CDR1 SQVTM, CDR2 ANQGSEA. The V and J ends lost 7 bases and 5 bases, in that order; junction bases with no gene match: 8. The CDR3 loop spans 13 amino acids. CDR3 in amino acids: CSAMGQGGETQYF. The CDR3 DNA reads as TGCAGCGCTATGGGACAGGGTGGGGAGACCCAGTACTTC.

The rearrangement links TRBV15 to TRBJ2-3; D is possibly TRBD2 (6 bases). With 0 bases removed from V and 1 base from J, the gap between germline ends came to 14 bases. This CDR3 is built from 17 residues. CDR1 and CDR2 from the germline V gene are LNHNV and YYDKDF (reference sequence). CDR3 coding DNA: TGTGCCACCAGCAGAGATTTCGGGGGAGCGGGCACAGATACGCAGTATTTT. Amino acid sequence: CATSRDFGGAGTDTQYF.

The rearrangement joins TRBV10-3 to TRBJ1-2; 11 nucleotides match TRBD1. J gave up 6 bases and V 10 bases, and 4 bases lay outside the gene matches. The CDR3 covers 12 residues. Germline lookup yields CDR1 ENHRY and CDR2 SYGVKD. CDR3 nucleotides: TGTGCCACCGGGACAGGGGGTAATGGCTACACCTTC. Translated: CATGTGGNGYTF.